These 10 T cell receptor beta chains were sequenced from one sample in a study of blood T cell repertoires in COVID-19. The assay was immunoSEQ multiplex PCR, and TCRdb's table has in-frame clones only and misses some. The top ten clones hold approximately 3.7% of a sample with some 120,000 clones, 90% of them seen once. Sequencing input: peripheral blood. The receptors originated from a man aged 45-65 years with active COVID-19.

The CDR3 sequence is CASSTGTGIGIQTQYF. CDR3 in DNA: TGTGCCAGCAGCACCGGGACAGGGATCGGTATACAGACCCAGTACTTC. V gene TRBV5-4 combines with J gene TRBJ2-5, with 9 bases identical to TRBD1. With V trimmed by 4 bases and J by 6 bases, 13 bases remained unmatched. Germline loops: CDR1 SGHNT, CDR2 YYREEE (reference sequence). This CDR3 spans 16 amino acids.

CDR3 sequence: CASSFGLAKETQYF. The CDR3 DNA reads as TGCGCCAGCAGCTTCGGACTAGCGAAAGAGACCCAGTACTTC. The gene calls are TRBV5-1 and TRBJ2-5, with 9 bases lining up with TRBD2. Trimming at V came to 2 bases and at J to 3 bases, leaving 2 bases not matched to a gene. Germline CDR1 reads SGHRS; CDR2 reads YFSETQ. There are 14 residues in the CDR3. Variable domain in full (rest from reference TRBV5-1 and TRBJ2-5): KAGVTQTPRYLIKTRGQQVTLSCSPISGHRSVSWYQQTPGQGLQFLFEYFSETQRNKGNFPGRFSGRQFSNSRSEMNVSTLELGDSALYLCASSFGLAKETQYFGPGTRLLVL.

CDR3: CASSLGLAGASNTGELFF. CDR3 nucleotides: TGTGCCAGCAGCTTAGGACTAGCGGGGGCTTCGAACACCGGGGAGCTGTTTTTT. The V and J genes are TRBV7-2 and TRBJ2-2, with 12 positions matching TRBD2. V lost 1 base and J lost 0; bases outside the gene matches: 3. Germline CDR1 is SGHTA and CDR2 is FQGNSA. The CDR3 extends over 18 amino acids. The full variable domain, with the rest looked up from reference TRBV7-2 and TRBJ2-2, is GAGVSQSPSNKVTEKGKDVELRCDPISGHTALYWYRQSLGQGLEFLIYFQGNSAPDKSGLPSDRFSAERTGGSVSTLTIQRTQQEDSAVYLCASSLGLAGASNTGELFFGEGSRLTVL.

This chain links TRBV7-2 with TRBJ1-1; D is perhaps TRBD1 (5 bases). The CDR3 contains 14 residues. CDR1 is SGHTA and CDR2 is FQGNSA in the germline V gene. V was trimmed by 5 bases and J by 0 bases, leaving 10 bases between them. CDR3 coding DNA: TGTGCCAGCAGCCTCATGACAGTGAACACTGAAGCTTTCTTT. Amino acid sequence: CASSLMTVNTEAFF.

The chain combines TRBV15 with TRBJ1-3; 7 nucleotides agree with TRBD1. In germline, CDR1 is LNHNV, CDR2 YYDKDF (reference sequence). This CDR3 has 16 amino acids. J was trimmed by 0 bases and V by 5 bases; bases with no gene match: 7. This chain's CDR3 is CATSRQGRPSGNTIYF. For the CDR3, the DNA is TGTGCCACCAGCCGACAGGGTCGCCCCTCTGGAAACACCATATATTTT.

The chain recombines TRBV10-3 with TRBJ1-2; 8 nucleotides match TRBD1. Unmatched junction bases numbered 13, after V lost 5 bases and J lost 2 bases. This CDR3 comprises 17 residues. CDR1 is ENHRY, CDR2 SYGVKD, per germline. The CDR3 loop is CAISQRDRRARNYGYTF. CDR3 bases: TGTGCCATCAGTCAGCGGGACAGGAGGGCTAGGAACTATGGCTACACCTTC.

This chain uses TRBV24-1 with TRBJ2-3; no reliable D call. The CDR3 contains 13 residues. V dropped 3 bases and J dropped 5 bases, with 8 bases sitting between them. Germline CDR1 reads KGHDR; CDR2 reads SFDVKD. The CDR3 DNA reads as TGTGCCACCAGTGATGACATCGGAGATACGCAGTATTTT. Translating it yields CATSDDIGDTQYF.

The chain links TRBV3-1 (or the pseudogene TRBV3-2) to TRBJ2-3; 7 nucleotides agree with TRBD1. The CDR3 covers 16 residues. J gave up 6 bases and V 4 bases, and 13 bases lay outside the gene matches. CDR1 LGHDT and CDR2 YNNKEL come from the germline V gene (reference sequence). The CDR3 is CASSPGGTVSIDTQYF. The CDR3 coding sequence is TGTGCCAGCAGCCCAGGTGGGACAGTATCTATCGATACGCAGTATTTT.

The genes are TRBV6-5 and TRBJ2-5; D perhaps matches TRBD2 (6 bases). The CDR3 sequence is 14 residues long. V was clipped by 8 bases and J by 0 bases, with 13 bases between them. The germline CDR1 and CDR2 sequences are MNHEY and SVGAGI. The DNA of the CDR3 is TGTGCCAGCTCGAAACGGGGGTACCAAGAGACCCAGTACTTC. This translates into CASSKRGYQETQYF.

This clone was picked up a small number of times. The chain links TRBV3-1 (or the pseudogene TRBV3-2) to TRBJ1-1, with D perhaps TRBD1 (6 bases). From germline, CDR1 is LGHDT and CDR2 YNNKEL (reference sequence). V was cut by 4 bases and J by 4 bases, with 13 bases left in between. The length of the CDR3 is 14 residues. The CDR3 region is CASSPPGGRTEAFF. CDR3 coding DNA: TGTGCCAGCAGCCCCCCGGGGGGGCGCACTGAAGCTTTCTTT.